The clone carrying this TCR beta chain was counted many times. Its target is not known. This CDR3 has 13 amino acids. Between the trimmed V and J ends, which lost 2 bases and 5 bases, there was a span of 9 bases. Germline CDR1 MGHRA, CDR2 YSYEKL. These data are taken from a study of human T cells and chemical hapten exposure. Overall study results and limits: Sensitization with DPC brought no change to TCRs above 1 in 1000 in frequency.

Time point denoted: pre-sensitization, week 0. Regarding treatment: therapeutic diphenylcyclopropenone sensitization with weekly scalp DPC. Attachment of unique molecular identifiers to individual cDNA molecules was performed in the library. Each CDR3 protein is one row after TCRdb ran MiXCR on the RACE reads. Of fewer than 300,000 distinct CDR3 sequences detected, around 7.7% appear once; the ten largest clones hold about 1.2%. The receptor was isolated from a man between 18 and 35 years old with alopecia areata. Some clones in this sample may be carry-over from other donors' samples. This specimen was whole blood, taken in connection with sensitization to the hapten diphenylcyclopropenone (DPC). The chain has TRBV4-1 and TRBJ2-5; no clear D gene. Here the CDR3 reads CASSQFSSETQYF. Written as DNA, the CDR3 is TGCGCCAGCAGCCAATTCTCTTCGGAGACCCAGTACTTC.